The 21 T cell receptor beta chains reported below all come from one sample, sequenced in a study of shared clonotypes between healthy human individuals. TCRdb's copy holds only in-frame clones and misses some; the assay was immunoSEQ multiplex PCR. This sample carries around 700,000 clones, 73% of them seen once, and the ten largest clones take about 1.8%. Sequenced input: memory CD4+ T cells sorted from blood. The subset: CD45RA-negative fraction. The receptors originated from a woman aged 25 to 39 in good health.

This clone was detected only a few times. Distinct nucleotide sequences in the sample also encode this CDR3. The gene calls are TRBV28 and TRBJ2-3; no firm D call. The germline gives CDR1 MDHEN, CDR2 SYDVKM. With 1 base removed from V and 2 bases from J, the gap between germline ends came to 10 bases. The CDR3 covers 15 residues. CDR3 nucleotides: TGTGCCAGCAGTTTATCTGGGGATTACACAGATACGCAGTATTTT. Encoded protein: CASSLSGDYTDTQYF.

This clone was observed a handful of times. The chain links TRBV2 to TRBJ2-7; TRBD2 matches 11 bases. Germline loops: CDR1 SNHLY, CDR2 FYNNEI. CDR3 length equals 14 residues. J lost 7 bases, V lost 6 bases, and 8 bases had no gene match. As DNA, the CDR3 is TGTGCCAGCAGAGAACTAGGGACTAGCGGAGAGCAGTACTTC. Translation: CASRELGTSGEQYF.

This clone was recorded a few times. The rearrangement joins TRBV4-1 to TRBJ1-1, with 7 nucleotides matching TRBD1. This CDR3 spans 14 amino acids. Germline loops: CDR1 MGHRA, CDR2 YSYEKL. V gave up 10 bases and J gave up 3 bases; unmatched junction bases: 11. The CDR3 bases are TGCGCCACCAAGGGGGCTGCACGGGACACTGAAGCTTTCTTT. As protein: CATKGAARDTEAFF.

This sequence joins TRBV2 and TRBJ1-4; D not certain. CDR1 is SNHLY and CDR2 is FYNNEI in the germline V gene. The CDR3 loop spans 14 amino acids. Between the trimmed V and J ends, which lost 6 bases and 0 bases, there was a span of 8 bases. The CDR3 sequence: CASSGRTTNEKLFF. The CDR3 bases are TGTGCCAGCAGCGGCAGGACAACTAATGAAAAACTGTTTTTT.

This chain joins TRBV11-3 and TRBJ2-2; 11 bases agree with TRBD2. The J segment lost 3 bases and the V segment lost 5 bases, leaving 2 bases of the junction unmatched. CDR3 length: 15 residues. Per the germline V gene, CDR1 is SGHNT and CDR2 is YENEEA. The CDR3 region has the DNA TGTGCCAGCAGCCCGGGACTAGCGGACACCGGGGAGCTGTTTTTT. The encoded protein is CASSPGLADTGELFF.

This CDR3 is CASSRSGTGNEKLFF. The CDR3 coding sequence is TGTGCCAGCAGTCGCTCCGGGACAGGGAATGAAAAACTGTTTTTT. V usage is TRBV25-1 and J usage is TRBJ1-4; 9 positions match TRBD1. Trimming at V came to 5 bases and at J to 5 bases, leaving 6 bases not matched to a gene. The germline V gene has CDR1 MGHDK and CDR2 SYGVNS. CDR3 size: 15 residues.

The V gene is TRBV6-6, the J gene TRBJ2-7; TRBD1 matches at 10 bases. CDR3 size: 15 residues. V lost 4 bases to trimming and J lost 7 bases; unmatched junction nucleotides: 10. CDR1 is MNHNY and CDR2 is SVGAGI in the germline V gene (reference sequence). The CDR3 sequence is CASSFYRQGAREQYF. Written as DNA, the CDR3 is TGTGCCAGCAGTTTCTATAGACAGGGGGCGCGAGAGCAGTACTTC.

The chain couples TRBV28 to TRBJ1-1; D might be TRBD1 (6 bases). Per the germline V gene, CDR1 is MDHEN and CDR2 is SYDVKM. V was shortened by 6 bases and J by 2 bases, with 13 bases between the two germline ends. The CDR3 length is 14 residues. CDR3 sequence: CASRTGTVNTEAFF. The CDR3 DNA reads TGTGCCAGCAGAACAGGGACTGTCAACACTGAAGCTTTCTTT. Drawing the rest from reference TRBV28 and TRBJ1-1, the complete variable domain is DVKVTQSSRYLVKRTGEKVFLECVQDMDHENMFWYRQDPGLGLRLIYFSYDVKMKEKGDIPEGYSVSREKKERFSLILESASTNQTSMYLCASRTGTVNTEAFFGQGTRLTVV.

The J gene is TRBJ1-3, the V gene TRBV28, with 7 bases lining up with TRBD1. Germline CDR1 reads MDHEN; CDR2 reads SYDVKM. V lost 6 bases and J lost 0; bases outside the gene matches: 8. The CDR3 extends over 16 amino acids. The CDR3: CASSSWGQLSGNTIYF. The CDR3 nucleotides are TGTGCCAGCAGCTCGTGGGGACAGCTCTCTGGAAACACCATATATTTT.

About this clone: At the DNA level, this CDR3 is encoded by other sequences in the same sample as well. The chain carries TRBV19 and TRBJ1-5, with a weak D call TRBD1 (5 bases). This CDR3 is 15 amino acids long. In germline, CDR1 is LNHDA, CDR2 SQIVND (reference sequence). Deletions cut 1 base from V and 1 base from J, with 8 bases between. CDR3 bases: TGTGCCAGTAGTATAGGGGGGGGAAGCAATCAGCCCCAGCATTTT. Protein product: CASSIGGGSNQPQHF.

The sample holds a few counts of this clone. The rearrangement joins TRBV28 to TRBJ1-5; possibly TRBD1 for D (6 bases). The CDR3 length is 15 residues. Trimming took off 8 bases at V and 5 bases at J, with 19 bases between the two ends. The germline V gene has CDR1 MDHEN and CDR2 SYDVKM. Here the CDR3 DNA reads TGTGCCAGCCACCCCGGGGGGCGGAGGTATCAGCCCCAGCATTTT. This gives the protein CASHPGGRRYQPQHF.

This chain uses TRBV29-1 with TRBJ1-1, with D possibly being TRBD1 (6 bases). The length of the CDR3 is 11 residues. Germline CDR1 is SQVTM and CDR2 is ANQGSEA. V lost 4 bases and J 11 bases, leaving 14 bases between the germline ends. The CDR3 is CSVAGQRSAFF. The CDR3 DNA sequence: TGCAGCGTTGCAGGACAGAGGTCCGCTTTCTTT.

The gene calls are TRBV28 and TRBJ1-2; the D gene is possibly TRBD1 (5 bases). The CDR3 loop spans 14 amino acids. V gave up 8 bases and J gave up 2 bases, with 15 bases separating them. Germline CDR1 is MDHEN and CDR2 is SYDVKM. CDR3: CASGSAEGNYGYTF. The DNA of the CDR3 is TGTGCCAGCGGGTCGGCTGAGGGGAACTATGGCTACACCTTC.

The V call is TRBV27, the J call TRBJ2-3; 8 bases line up with TRBD1. This CDR3 is built from 15 residues. The germline CDR1 and CDR2 sequences are MNHEY and SMNVEV (reference sequence). Trimming at V came to 5 bases and at J to 3 bases, leaving 7 bases not matched to a gene. DNA for the CDR3: TGTGCCAGCAGTCCGGACAGGGTGAGAACAGATACGCAGTATTTT. The encoded protein is CASSPDRVRTDTQYF.

The chain carries TRBV28 and TRBJ1-1; 7 bases are a match to TRBD1. The germline CDR1 and CDR2 sequences are MDHEN and SYDVKM. CDR3 length equals 14 residues. Trimming took 6 bases from V and 4 from J; bases not matched to a gene: 8. DNA for the CDR3: TGTGCCAGCAGCCTCAGGGGGGGGGCCACTGAAGCTTTCTTT. Residues: CASSLRGGATEAFF.

The CDR3 DNA sequence: TGTGCCAGCAGTTACTCGGGAGAATTTAAAGATACGCAGTATTTT. Its translation: CASSYSGEFKDTQYF. The chain combines TRBV6-5 with TRBJ2-3; the D gene is possibly TRBD2 (5 bases). Trimming shortened V by 0 bases and J by 5 bases, and 12 bases separated the two germline ends. CDR3 size: 15 residues. CDR1 is MNHEY and CDR2 is SVGAGI in the germline V gene.

The rearrangement uses TRBV2 and TRBJ1-5; tentative D call: TRBD1 (5 bases). Germline lookup yields CDR1 SNHLY and CDR2 FYNNEI. The CDR3 spans 14 residues. Trimming left V 6 bases short and J 3 bases short, with 12 bases between. Here the CDR3 DNA reads TGTGCCAGCAGGTTGACAGCAAACAATCAGCCCCAGCATTTT. It is translated as CASRLTANNQPQHF.

The rearrangement joins TRBV10-1 to TRBJ2-7, with D possibly TRBD2 on 5 matching bases. The germline V gene encodes CDR1 WNHNN and CDR2 SYGVQD (reference sequence). This CDR3 has 13 residues. Trimming pared 3 bases from V and 7 bases from J, leaving 13 bases between. The CDR3: CASSDGGTGEQYF. In DNA form, the CDR3 reads TGCGCCAGCAGTGACGGAGGTACGGGGGAGCAGTACTTC.

This rearrangement joins TRBV5-4 to TRBJ1-5, with TRBD1 identical over 7 bases. The CDR3 runs to 15 residues. Germline CDR1 is SGHNT and CDR2 is YYREEE (reference sequence). J lost 6 bases, V lost 0 bases, and 6 bases had no gene match. The CDR3 loop is CASSLGGTAVQPQHF. CDR3 sequence (DNA): TGTGCCAGCAGCTTGGGGGGGACAGCGGTTCAGCCCCAGCATTTT.

CDR3 bases: TGTGCCAGCAGCCCAAAGGTGGGTCAGCCCCAGCATTTT. The encoded protein is CASSPKVGQPQHF. The V and J genes are TRBV7-3 and TRBJ1-5; D ambiguous. Trimming cost V 5 bases and J 6 bases, with 11 bases left between them. In germline, CDR1 is SGHTA, CDR2 FQGTGA. The CDR3 is 13 amino acids.

This chain's CDR3 is CASSPHIGTAYEQYF. The CDR3 region has the DNA TGTGCCAGCAGCCCACACATCGGGACTGCATACGAGCAGTACTTC. This rearrangement joins TRBV11-2 to TRBJ2-7; D perhaps matches TRBD2 (6 bases). The CDR3 is 15 amino acids. The germline V gene encodes CDR1 SGHAT and CDR2 FQNNGV. Trimming removed 5 bases from V and 4 bases from J, with 18 bases in between.